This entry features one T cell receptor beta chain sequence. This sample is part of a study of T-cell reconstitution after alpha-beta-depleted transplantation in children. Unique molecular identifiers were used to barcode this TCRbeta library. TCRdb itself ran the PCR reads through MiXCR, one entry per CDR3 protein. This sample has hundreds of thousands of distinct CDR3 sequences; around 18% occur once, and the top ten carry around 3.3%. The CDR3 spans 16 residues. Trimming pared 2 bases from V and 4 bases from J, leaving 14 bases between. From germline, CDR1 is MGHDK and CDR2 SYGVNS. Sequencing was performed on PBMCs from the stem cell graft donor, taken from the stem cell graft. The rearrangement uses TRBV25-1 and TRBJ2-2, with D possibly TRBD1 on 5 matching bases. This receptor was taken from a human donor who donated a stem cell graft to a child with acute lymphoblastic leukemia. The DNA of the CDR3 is TGTGCCAGCAGTGAACATTTTTTGACAGCCACCGGGGAGCTGTTTTTT. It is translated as CASSEHFLTATGELFF.